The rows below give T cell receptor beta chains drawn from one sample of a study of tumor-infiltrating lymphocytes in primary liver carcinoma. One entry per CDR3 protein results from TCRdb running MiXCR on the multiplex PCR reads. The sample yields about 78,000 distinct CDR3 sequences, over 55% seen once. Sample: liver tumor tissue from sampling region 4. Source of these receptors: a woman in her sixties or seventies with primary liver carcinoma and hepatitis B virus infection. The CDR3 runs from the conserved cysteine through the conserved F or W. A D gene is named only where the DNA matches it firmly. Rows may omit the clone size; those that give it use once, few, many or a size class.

CDR3 DNA: TGTGCCAGCAGGCAAGTCCCGGGTGTCGTCACAGAAACGCAGTATTTT
CDR3 protein: CASRQVPGVVTETQYF
V gene: TRBV14
D gene: -
clone size: -
J gene: TRBJ2-3

CDR3 DNA: TGTGCCATCAGTTCCGACCCTGACAGGGGGCTAGATACCCAGTACTTC
CDR3 protein: CAISSDPDRGLDTQYF
V gene: TRBV5-4
D gene: TRBD1
clone size: once
J gene: TRBJ2-5

CDR3 DNA: TGTGCCAGCAGTATGCGAGAGACCCAGTACTTC
CDR3 protein: CASSMRETQYF
V gene: TRBV12-3/TRBV12-4
D gene: -
clone size: -
J gene: TRBJ2-5

CDR3 DNA: TGTGCCAGCAGCTCTCACCTGGGACAGATTTACGAGCAGTACTTC
CDR3 protein: CASSSHLGQIYEQYF
V gene: TRBV11-2
D gene: TRBD1
clone size: large
J gene: TRBJ2-7

CDR3 DNA: TGTACCAGCTGTGAGGCGGGACTAGAATCGAGCGAGCAGTACTTC
CDR3 protein: CTSCEAGLESSEQYF
V gene: TRBV2
D gene: TRBD2
clone size: -
J gene: TRBJ2-7

CDR3 DNA: TGTGCCAGCAGCTTGCTAGCGTCCACAGATACGCAATATTTC
CDR3 protein: CASSLLASTDTQYF
V gene: TRBV5-6
D gene: -
clone size: -
J gene: TRBJ2-3

CDR3 DNA: TGTGCCAGCAGTGAACTAGCGGGTTACAATGAGCAGTTCTTC
CDR3 protein: CASSELAGYNEQFF
V gene: TRBV25-1
D gene: TRBD2
clone size: -
J gene: TRBJ2-1

CDR3 DNA: TGTGCCACCAGCAAAGGGACCAGCGGTAGAAAGACCCAGTACTTC
CDR3 protein: CATSKGTSGRKTQYF
V gene: TRBV15
D gene: -
clone size: few
J gene: TRBJ2-5

CDR3 DNA: TGTGCCAGCAGCTTACGACCGGGACAGAGTTTCTACAATGAGCAGTACTTT
CDR3 protein: CASSLRPGQSFYNEQYF
V gene: TRBV11-2
D gene: TRBD1
clone size: -
J gene: TRBJ2-1

CDR3 DNA: TGTGCCAGCAGTGACGGGGGCTTCCGTATAGATACGCAGTATTTT
CDR3 protein: CASSDGGFRIDTQYF
V gene: TRBV6-1
D gene: -
clone size: -
J gene: TRBJ2-3

CDR3 DNA: TGTGCCAACAGTCCGACCGGGACTAGCGGGAAGGGTGAGCAATTCTTC
CDR3 protein: CANSPTGTSGKGEQFF
V gene: TRBV28
D gene: TRBD2
clone size: -
J gene: TRBJ2-1

CDR3 DNA: TGTGCCAGCAGTTACTCGTGGGAGGGGGCCTACGAACAGTACTTC
CDR3 protein: CASSYSWEGAYEQYF
V gene: TRBV6-5
D gene: -
clone size: few
J gene: TRBJ2-7

CDR3 DNA: TGCAGCCTGACTAGCGCCGGAGATACGCAGTATTTT
CDR3 protein: CSLTSAGDTQYF
V gene: TRBV29-1
D gene: TRBD2
clone size: many
J gene: TRBJ2-3

CDR3 DNA: TGTGCCAGCAGTTCATCGACCAGCGGGAGACTGAGGCAGTACTTC
CDR3 protein: CASSSSTSGRLRQYF
V gene: TRBV6-5
D gene: TRBD2
clone size: -
J gene: TRBJ2-7

CDR3 DNA: TGTGCCTACAGCTTGAAGGGTAGCGGCTCCTACGAGCAGTACTTC
CDR3 protein: CAYSLKGSGSYEQYF
V gene: TRBV5-6
D gene: -
clone size: once
J gene: TRBJ2-7

CDR3 DNA: TGTGACAGCAGTCTAGCTGACAGCTTCTATGAGCAGTACTTC
CDR3 protein: CDSSLADSFYEQYF
V gene: TRBV12-3/TRBV12-4
D gene: -
clone size: -
J gene: TRBJ2-7

CDR3 DNA: TGTGCCAGCATCTTAGATCAAGGGGATACGCAGTATTTT
CDR3 protein: CASILDQGDTQYF
V gene: TRBV11-2
D gene: -
clone size: -
J gene: TRBJ2-3

CDR3 DNA: TGTGCCAACCACTCCGTCGTCTGGACTGAAGCTTGCTTT
CDR3 protein: CANHSVVWTEACF
V gene: TRBV28
D gene: -
clone size: -
J gene: TRBJ1-1

CDR3 DNA: TGTGCCAGCACGGTCATGGGAGAGGAGCAGTTCTTC
CDR3 protein: CASTVMGEEQFF
V gene: TRBV28
D gene: -
clone size: -
J gene: TRBJ2-1

CDR3 DNA: TGTGCTAGCAGTCGGGACAGAATCGATCAGCCCCAGCATTTT
CDR3 protein: CASSRDRIDQPQHF
V gene: TRBV6-6
D gene: TRBD1
clone size: -
J gene: TRBJ1-5

CDR3 DNA: TGTGCCAGCAAGCTAATACAGGGGGGAAACACTGAAGTTTTCTTT
CDR3 protein: CASKLIQGGNTEVFF
V gene: TRBV6-5
D gene: TRBD1
clone size: few
J gene: TRBJ1-1

CDR3 DNA: TGTGCCAGCAGCTTATTGTGCTGGAGGGCCGAGAACATTCAGTACTTC
CDR3 protein: CASSLLCWRAENIQYF
V gene: TRBV7-8
D gene: -
clone size: -
J gene: TRBJ2-4

CDR3 DNA: TGTGCCAGCAGTTACTCGGGGGTTGGTAAATCCGGGGCCAACGTCCTGACTTTC
CDR3 protein: CASSYSGVGKSGANVLTF
V gene: TRBV6-5
D gene: -
clone size: many
J gene: TRBJ2-6

CDR3 DNA: TGTGCCAACAGCCCTCAGCAAGGACCGACCTGGGAGTTGTTTTTT
CDR3 protein: CANSPQQGPTWELFF
V gene: TRBV11-2
D gene: -
clone size: -
J gene: TRBJ2-2

CDR3 DNA: TGTGCCAGCAGTGAGGAAAGAGGGAGGCCCGGGGAGCTGTTTTTT
CDR3 protein: CASSEERGRPGELFF
V gene: TRBV6-1
D gene: -
clone size: -
J gene: TRBJ2-2

CDR3 DNA: TGTACCAGCGGCTTAGGCGGGAGCACTAATGAGCAGATCTTC
CDR3 protein: CTSGLGGSTNEQIF
V gene: TRBV11-3
D gene: TRBD2
clone size: -
J gene: TRBJ2-1

CDR3 DNA: TGTGCCAGCACTTCCCAGCTCCCGGGGGTCCGGCCGTCCCAGTACTTC
CDR3 protein: CASTSQLPGVRPSQYF
V gene: TRBV28
D gene: -
clone size: -
J gene: TRBJ2-5

CDR3 DNA: TGCAGTGCCCAAGACTGGCGGGGCTATGGCTACACCTTC
CDR3 protein: CSAQDWRGYGYTF
V gene: TRBV20-1
D gene: -
clone size: -
J gene: TRBJ1-2

CDR3 DNA: TGCAGCGGAGGACAGGAGGGAGCTTTATTT
CDR3 protein: CSGGQEGALF
V gene: TRBV29-1
D gene: TRBD1
clone size: -
J gene: TRBJ1-1

CDR3 DNA: TGCGCCAGCAGCTTGCCAGCGAACACCGGGGAGCTGTTTTTT
CDR3 protein: CASSLPANTGELFF
V gene: TRBV5-1
D gene: -
clone size: -
J gene: TRBJ2-2

CDR3 DNA: TGTGCCACCGGGCCTACAGGGGTCGGTCAGGAGACCCAGTACTTC
CDR3 protein: CATGPTGVGQETQYF
V gene: TRBV24-1
D gene: TRBD1
clone size: -
J gene: TRBJ2-5

CDR3 DNA: TGCGTCAGCAGTGAGCCATCTAGCGATCAGCCCCAGCATTTT
CDR3 protein: CVSSEPSSDQPQHF
V gene: TRBV10-2
D gene: -
clone size: -
J gene: TRBJ1-5

CDR3 DNA: TGTGCCAGCAGCTTCACAGAGGGCATTGAAGCTTTCTTT
CDR3 protein: CASSFTEGIEAFF
V gene: TRBV11-2
D gene: -
clone size: -
J gene: TRBJ1-1

CDR3 DNA: TGTGCCAGCAGCCCGCTCGGGGGACAATCGCAATATTTT
CDR3 protein: CASSPLGGQSQYF
V gene: TRBV7-3
D gene: -
clone size: -
J gene: TRBJ2-3

CDR3 DNA: TGTGCCAACAACCAGCGGTCCGGAACAGTGACTAGCACAGATACGCAGTATTTT
CDR3 protein: CANNQRSGTVTSTDTQYF
V gene: TRBV11-3
D gene: -
clone size: -
J gene: TRBJ2-3

CDR3 DNA: TGTGCCAGCAGTTTCTCCAGGGGTAATTCACCCCTCCACTTT
CDR3 protein: CASSFSRGNSPLHF
V gene: TRBV28
D gene: -
clone size: many
J gene: TRBJ1-6

CDR3 DNA: TGTGCCAGCAGCACCCTCTCCAAGCAGTACTTC
CDR3 protein: CASSTLSKQYF
V gene: TRBV7-9
D gene: -
clone size: -
J gene: TRBJ2-7

CDR3 DNA: TGCAGCGCGAGTAGCGGGAGGGACTACGAGCAGTACTTC
CDR3 protein: CSASSGRDYEQYF
V gene: TRBV29-1
D gene: TRBD2
clone size: few
J gene: TRBJ2-7

CDR3 DNA: TGTGCCAGCAATGAGCCGGGACAAAGATTCTATGGCTACACCTTC
CDR3 protein: CASNEPGQRFYGYTF
V gene: TRBV25-1
D gene: -
clone size: -
J gene: TRBJ1-2

CDR3 DNA: TGTGCCAGTCCTCTAATGTGGGAGGCTCTGGGGAATGAGCAGTTCTTC
CDR3 protein: CASPLMWEALGNEQFF
V gene: TRBV2
D gene: -
clone size: once
J gene: TRBJ2-1

CDR3 DNA: TGTGCCAGCAGTAACAACCCCGATTCTAGCACAAATACGCAGTATTTT
CDR3 protein: CASSNNPDSSTNTQYF
V gene: TRBV11-1
D gene: -
clone size: -
J gene: TRBJ2-3

CDR3 DNA: TGTGCCAGCAGCATGACCCGGGGGACAGGAGAGAATGAGCAGTTCTTC
CDR3 protein: CASSMTRGTGENEQFF
V gene: TRBV11-2
D gene: TRBD1
clone size: -
J gene: TRBJ2-1

CDR3 DNA: TGTGCCAACAGCCTCCTCGTCGCAGATACGCAGTATTTT
CDR3 protein: CANSLLVADTQYF
V gene: TRBV11-2
D gene: -
clone size: -
J gene: TRBJ2-3

CDR3 DNA: TGTGCCAGCAGCTTAGCCTGGGGAGACATTCAGTACTTC
CDR3 protein: CASSLAWGDIQYF
V gene: TRBV11-1
D gene: -
clone size: medium-sized
J gene: TRBJ2-4

CDR3 DNA: TGTGCCAGCAGGACCGGGACAGGGTTGGGCACTGAAGCTTTCTTT
CDR3 protein: CASRTGTGLGTEAFF
V gene: TRBV6-1
D gene: TRBD1
clone size: many
J gene: TRBJ1-1

CDR3 DNA: TGTGCCAGCTGGCGCGGGACAGGGTTCGAGCACTACTTC
CDR3 protein: CASWRGTGFEHYF
V gene: TRBV6-5
D gene: TRBD1
clone size: -
J gene: TRBJ2-7

CDR3 DNA: TGTGCCAGCTGCGCGGGACTGGCGGCATACAATGAGCAGTTCTTC
CDR3 protein: CASCAGLAAYNEQFF
V gene: TRBV11-2
D gene: -
clone size: -
J gene: TRBJ2-1

CDR3 DNA: TGTGCCAGCATATTGTCAGAGAGAAGGTCACCCCTCCACTTT
CDR3 protein: CASILSERRSPLHF
V gene: TRBV2
D gene: -
clone size: -
J gene: TRBJ1-6

CDR3 DNA: TGCAGCGTTGAAAGGTGCACAGATACGCAGTATTTT
CDR3 protein: CSVERCTDTQYF
V gene: TRBV29-1
D gene: -
clone size: -
J gene: TRBJ2-3